This T cell receptor (beta chain) is from a study of blood T cell repertoires in COVID-19. Across the study: Specimens from acute and convalescent COVID-19 originated in the United States, Italy and Spain. In each case, the material was cDNA or gDNA derived from T cells, B-cell-depleted T cells, or PBMCs.

Authors' analysis steps: Amplification from reference gene primers served as the basis for estimated nucleated cell counts. The assay was immunoSEQ multiplex PCR, and TCRdb's table has in-frame clones only and misses some. V and J calls and clone size are copied from that table; D and trimming were computed from the DNA. The sample contains about 140,000 clones, about three quarters of which appear only once. The CDR3 has 17 amino acids. The J segment lost 3 bases and the V segment lost 5 bases, leaving 13 bases of the junction unmatched. CDR1 and CDR2 from the germline V gene are SGHVS and FNYEAQ. This receptor was taken from an older man with acute or convalescent COVID-19. The chain carries TRBV7-6 and TRBJ2-5; 9 bases agree with TRBD1. Material for sequencing was peripheral blood. CDR3 DNA sequence: TGTGCCAGCAGCCGTGGGACAGGGCTGCTAGGTGAAGAGACCCAGTACTTC. It yields the protein CASSRGTGLLGEETQYF. Based on the CDR3 plus reference TRBV7-6 and TRBJ2-5, the full variable domain is GAGVSQSPRYKVTKRGQDVALRCDPISGHVSLYWYRQALGQGPEFLTYFNYEAQQDKSGLPNDRFSAERPEGSISTLTIQRTEQRDSAMYRCASSRGTGLLGEETQYFGPGTRLLVL.